Below, 8 T cell receptor beta chains from the same sample are listed, as sequenced in a study of blood T cell repertoires in COVID-19. Sequencing was performed with immunoSEQ multiplex PCR; in TCRdb, only in-frame clones are kept and a portion is missing. This sample has 210,000 or so clones, with 80% found just once. Sequenced: PBMCs or T cells enriched from blood (not recorded which). These receptors all come from a woman aged 40 to 50 with acute COVID-19.

The chain uses TRBV10-3 and TRBJ1-2, with 7 bases identical to TRBD1. Germline CDR1 reads ENHRY; CDR2 reads SYGVKD. The length of the CDR3 is 14 residues. The DNA of the CDR3 is TGTGCGAACGGCCAGGGGGATTTGAGCTATGGCTACACCTTC. This sequence encodes CANGQGDLSYGYTF.

The V call is TRBV5-6, the J call TRBJ2-1; the D gene is possibly TRBD1 (6 bases). V lost 2 bases, J lost 4 bases, and 19 bases lay in between. CDR1 and CDR2 from the germline V gene are SGHDT and YYEEEE. The CDR3 length is 17 residues. The CDR3 loop reads CASSFLGSTGPYNEQFF. In DNA, the CDR3 is TGTGCCAGCAGCTTCCTAGGGTCGACAGGACCTTACAATGAGCAGTTCTTC.

The chain combines TRBV29-1 with TRBJ2-1; tentative D call: TRBD2 (7 bases). Trimming removed 6 bases at V and 12 bases at J, with 21 bases between. Germline loops: CDR1 SQVTM, CDR2 ANQGSEA. This CDR3 spans 13 amino acids. CDR3 loop: CSVSKGGMKGQFF. DNA for the CDR3: TGCAGCGTCTCTAAGGGGGGGATGAAGGGGCAGTTCTTC.

This clone showed up just a few times. The chain couples TRBV2 to TRBJ1-2, with 8 bases lining up with TRBD1. CDR1 is SNHLY and CDR2 is FYNNEI in the germline V gene. The length of the CDR3 is 14 residues. J was trimmed by 8 bases and V by 1 base; bases with no gene match: 6. DNA for the CDR3: TGTGCCAGCAGTGAAGGAAGACAGGGGAAAGGCTACACCTTC. Its translation: CASSEGRQGKGYTF.

The J gene is TRBJ2-1, the V gene TRBV9, with D unclear. The CDR3 is 12 residues long. The V and J ends lost 0 bases and 16 bases respectively, with 14 bases between them. CDR1 is SGDLS, CDR2 YYNGEE, per germline. CDR3: CASSVDYRSLFF. CDR3 coding DNA: TGTGCCAGCAGCGTAGACTACCGATCCCTTTTCTTC.

CDR3 amino acids: CASSSPQGIPEAFF. The CDR3 coding sequence is TGTGCCAGCAGTTCTCCGCAGGGTATTCCTGAAGCTTTCTTT. The gene calls are TRBV28 and TRBJ1-1; perhaps TRBD1 as D (5 bases). V shed 4 bases and J shed 6 bases, with 15 bases lying between them. The CDR3 has 14 amino acids. Per germline, CDR1 MDHEN and CDR2 SYDVKM.

The DNA for the CDR3 is TGCAGCGTTGGTGCGGGAGGACCCAATGAGCAGTTCTTC. It codes for CSVGAGGPNEQFF. The chain joins TRBV29-1 to TRBJ2-1; TRBD2 agrees at 8 bases. In germline, CDR1 is SQVTM, CDR2 ANQGSEA. This CDR3 spans 13 amino acids. The V gene end was trimmed by 4 bases and the J gene end by 6 bases; junction bases not matched to a gene: 5.

This chain links TRBV20-1 with TRBJ2-7, with a possible D match to TRBD2 (6 bases). Germline lookup yields CDR1 DFQATT and CDR2 SNEGSKA (reference sequence). Trimming removed 7 bases from V and 6 bases from J, with 10 bases in between. This CDR3 spans 10 amino acids. The CDR3 region has the DNA TGCAGTGGGGGGGATCTCGAGCAGTACTTC. It translates to CSGGDLEQYF.